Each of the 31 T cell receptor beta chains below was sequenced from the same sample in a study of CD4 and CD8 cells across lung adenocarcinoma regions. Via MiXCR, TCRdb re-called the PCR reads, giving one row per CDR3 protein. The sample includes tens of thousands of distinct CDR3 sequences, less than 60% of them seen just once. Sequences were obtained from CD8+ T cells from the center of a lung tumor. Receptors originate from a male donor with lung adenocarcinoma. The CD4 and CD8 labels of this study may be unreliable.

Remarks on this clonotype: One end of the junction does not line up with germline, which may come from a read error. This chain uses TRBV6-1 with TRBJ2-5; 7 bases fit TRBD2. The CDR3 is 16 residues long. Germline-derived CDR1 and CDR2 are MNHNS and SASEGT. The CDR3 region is CASGGAGSGDRETQYF. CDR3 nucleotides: TGTGCCAGCGGGGGAGCCGGGAGCGGGGACCGGGAGACGCAGTACTTC.

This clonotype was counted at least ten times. The CDR3 DNA reads as TGTGCCAGCAGCTTTAGCGGGACCGAGCAGTACTTC. Translated: CASSFSGTEQYF. The rearrangement joins TRBV11-3 to TRBJ2-1; 8 bases match TRBD2. The end of the DNA aligns better with TRBJ2-7, so the J call may be wrong. The CDR3 contains 12 residues. CDR1 SGHNT and CDR2 YENEEA come from the germline V gene.

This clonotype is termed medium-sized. DNA of the CDR3: TGCGCCAGCAGCGAGATCCTTCCGGACAGGTTCCTTTACAATGAGCAGTTCTTC. Its translation: CASSEILPDRFLYNEQFF. The chain carries TRBV10-2 and TRBJ2-1, with 7 bases fitting TRBD1. The germline gives CDR1 WSHSY, CDR2 SAAADI. Germline trimming cut 6 bases from V and 4 bases from J; bases unmatched to any gene: 18. CDR3 size: 18 residues.

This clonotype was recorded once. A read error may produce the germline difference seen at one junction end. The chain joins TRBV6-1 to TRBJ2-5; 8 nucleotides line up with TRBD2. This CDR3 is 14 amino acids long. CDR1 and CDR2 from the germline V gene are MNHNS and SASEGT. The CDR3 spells CASSGGRGPETQYF. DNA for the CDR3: TGTGCGAGCAGCGGGGGCCGGGGCCCAGAGACGCAGTACTTC.

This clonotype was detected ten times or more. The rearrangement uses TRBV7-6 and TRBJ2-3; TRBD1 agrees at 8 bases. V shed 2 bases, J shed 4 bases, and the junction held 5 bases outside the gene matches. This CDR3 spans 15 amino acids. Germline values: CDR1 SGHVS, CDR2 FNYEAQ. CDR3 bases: TGTGCCAGCAGCTTATCGACAGGGGTGGCAGATACGCAGTATTTT. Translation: CASSLSTGVADTQYF.

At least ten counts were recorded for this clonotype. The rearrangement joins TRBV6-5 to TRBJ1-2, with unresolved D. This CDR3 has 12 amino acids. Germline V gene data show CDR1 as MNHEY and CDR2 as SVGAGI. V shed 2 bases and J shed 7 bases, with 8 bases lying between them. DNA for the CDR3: TGTGCCAGCAGTTACCCCGGGCTTGGCTACACCTTC. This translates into CASSYPGLGYTF.

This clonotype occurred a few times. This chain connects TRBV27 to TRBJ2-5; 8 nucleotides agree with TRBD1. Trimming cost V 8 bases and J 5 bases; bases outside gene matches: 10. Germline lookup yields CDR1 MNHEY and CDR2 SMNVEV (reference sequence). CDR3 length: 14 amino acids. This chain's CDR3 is CASAPSGTGETQYF. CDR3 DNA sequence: TGTGCCAGCGCTCCTTCCGGGACAGGCGAGACCCAGTACTTC.

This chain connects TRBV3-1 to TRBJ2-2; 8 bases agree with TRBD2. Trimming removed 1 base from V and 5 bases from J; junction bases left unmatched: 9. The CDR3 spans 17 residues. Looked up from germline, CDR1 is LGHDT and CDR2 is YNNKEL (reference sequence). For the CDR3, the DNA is TGTGCCAGCAGCCAAGCGGTAGCGGGAATGAGAACCGGGGAGCTGTTTTTT. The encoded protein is CASSQAVAGMRTGELFF.

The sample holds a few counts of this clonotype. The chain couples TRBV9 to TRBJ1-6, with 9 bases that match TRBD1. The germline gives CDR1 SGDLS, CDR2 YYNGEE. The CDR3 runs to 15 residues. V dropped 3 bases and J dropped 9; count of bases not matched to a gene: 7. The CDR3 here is CASSEGGQGGSPLHF. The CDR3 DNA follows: TGTGCCAGCAGCGAGGGGGGACAGGGAGGTTCACCCCTCCACTTT.

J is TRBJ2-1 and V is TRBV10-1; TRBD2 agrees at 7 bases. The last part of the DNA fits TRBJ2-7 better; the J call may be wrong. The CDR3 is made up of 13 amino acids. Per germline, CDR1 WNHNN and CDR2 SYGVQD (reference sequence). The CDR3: CASAGTNSYEQYF. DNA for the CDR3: TGCGCCAGCGCCGGGACTAACTCCTACGAGCAGTACTTC.

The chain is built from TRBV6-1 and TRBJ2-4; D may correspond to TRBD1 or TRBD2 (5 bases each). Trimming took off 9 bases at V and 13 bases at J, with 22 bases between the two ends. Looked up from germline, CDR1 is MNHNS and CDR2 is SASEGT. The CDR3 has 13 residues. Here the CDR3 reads CARGVRATNTQYF. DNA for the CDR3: TGTGCCAGGGGGGTGAGAGCGACAAACACGCAGTACTTC.

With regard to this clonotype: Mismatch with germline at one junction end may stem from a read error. This chain's CDR3 is CARGRDGKDMQYF. In nucleotides, the CDR3 is TGTGCCAGGGGACGGGACGGCAAAGACATGCAGTACTTT. The rearrangement joins TRBV6-1 to TRBJ2-3; either TRBD1 or TRBD2 may supply D (5 bases each). The CDR3 has 13 amino acids. Germline V gene data show CDR1 as MNHNS and CDR2 as SASEGT.

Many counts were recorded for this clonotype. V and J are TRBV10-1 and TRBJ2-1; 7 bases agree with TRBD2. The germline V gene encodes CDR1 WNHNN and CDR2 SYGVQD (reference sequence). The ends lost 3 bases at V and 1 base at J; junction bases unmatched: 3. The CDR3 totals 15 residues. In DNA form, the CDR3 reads TGCGCCAGCAGTGACCCAGCGGGATCCTACAATGAGCAGTTCTTC. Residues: CASSDPAGSYNEQFF.

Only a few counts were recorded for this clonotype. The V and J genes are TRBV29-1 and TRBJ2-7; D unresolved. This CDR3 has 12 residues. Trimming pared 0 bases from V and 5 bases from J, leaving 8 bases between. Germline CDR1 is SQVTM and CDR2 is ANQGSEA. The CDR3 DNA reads TGCAGCGTTGAAGATCCAGGTAACGAGCAGTACTTC. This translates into CSVEDPGNEQYF.

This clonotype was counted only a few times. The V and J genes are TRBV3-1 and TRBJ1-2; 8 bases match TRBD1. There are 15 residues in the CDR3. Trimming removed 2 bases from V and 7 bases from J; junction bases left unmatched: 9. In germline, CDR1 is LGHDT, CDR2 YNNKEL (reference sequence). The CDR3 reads CASSQQGALVSGYTF. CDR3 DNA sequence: TGTGCCAGCAGCCAACAGGGGGCGCTTGTTTCTGGCTACACCTTC.

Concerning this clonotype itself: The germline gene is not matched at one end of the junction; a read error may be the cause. CDR3 DNA: TGTGCCAGCAGTGCGGGGCTGGGGGCCAAAAACACTCAGTACTTC. Protein sequence: CASSAGLGAKNTQYF. The rearrangement joins TRBV6-1 to TRBJ2-4, with a possible D match to TRBD1 (6 bases). Germline V gives CDR1 MNHNS, CDR2 SASEGT. This CDR3 is built from 15 residues.

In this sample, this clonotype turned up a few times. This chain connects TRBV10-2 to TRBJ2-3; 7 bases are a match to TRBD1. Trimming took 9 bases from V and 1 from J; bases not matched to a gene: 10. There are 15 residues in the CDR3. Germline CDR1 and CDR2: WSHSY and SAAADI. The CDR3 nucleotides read TGCGCCAGATTGCTACAGGGGATCGGCACAGATACGCAGTATTTT. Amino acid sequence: CARLLQGIGTDTQYF.

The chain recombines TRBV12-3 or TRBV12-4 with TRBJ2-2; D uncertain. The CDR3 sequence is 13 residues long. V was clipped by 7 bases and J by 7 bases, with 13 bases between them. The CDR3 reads CASTEHGNGELFF. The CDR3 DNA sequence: TGTGCCAGCACCGAACACGGAAACGGGGAGCTGTTTTTT.

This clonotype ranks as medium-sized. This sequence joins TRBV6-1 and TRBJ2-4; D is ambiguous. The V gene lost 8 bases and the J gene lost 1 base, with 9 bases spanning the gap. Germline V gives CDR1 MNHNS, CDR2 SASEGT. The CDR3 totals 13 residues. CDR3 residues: CASSELAKNIQYF. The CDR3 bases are TGTGCCAGCTCTGAACTGGCCAAAAACATTCAGTACTTC.

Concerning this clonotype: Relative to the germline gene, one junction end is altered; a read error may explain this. CDR3 coding DNA: TGTGCCAGCCAGCCAGGGTTCGCCGGGAAGCTGTATTTT. Protein: CASQPGFAGKLYF. This chain uses TRBV6-1 with TRBJ2-2; D may match TRBD1 or TRBD2 (5 bases each). The CDR3 extends over 13 amino acids. Germline CDR1 is MNHNS and CDR2 is SASEGT.

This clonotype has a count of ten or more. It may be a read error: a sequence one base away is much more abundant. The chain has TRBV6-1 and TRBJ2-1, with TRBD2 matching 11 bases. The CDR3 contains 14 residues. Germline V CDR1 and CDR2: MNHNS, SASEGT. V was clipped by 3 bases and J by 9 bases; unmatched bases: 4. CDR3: CASSEVAGGLEQFF. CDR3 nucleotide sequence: TGTGCCAGCAGTGAGGTAGCGGGAGGGCTTGAGCAGTTCTTC.

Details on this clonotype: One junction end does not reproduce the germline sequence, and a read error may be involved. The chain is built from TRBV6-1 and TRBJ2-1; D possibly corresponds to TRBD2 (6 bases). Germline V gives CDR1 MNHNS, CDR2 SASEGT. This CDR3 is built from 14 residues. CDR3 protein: CAGREAVGPDKQFF. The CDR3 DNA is TGTGCGGGCAGGGAGGCGGTGGGGCCAGATAAGCAGTTCTTT.

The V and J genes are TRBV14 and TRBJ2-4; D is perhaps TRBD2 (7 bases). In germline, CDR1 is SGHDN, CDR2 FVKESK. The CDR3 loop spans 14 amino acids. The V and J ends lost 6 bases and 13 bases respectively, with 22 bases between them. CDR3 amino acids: CASRGGRAKDTQYF. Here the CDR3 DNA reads TGTGCCAGCAGGGGGGGGCGAGCCAAAGACACGCAGTACTTC.

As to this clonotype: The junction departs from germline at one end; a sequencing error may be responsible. CDR3 nucleotides: TGCGCCAGCAGGGGGTTGACTGGCAAAGATACTCAGTACTTT. Amino acids: CASRGLTGKDTQYF. The gene calls are TRBV10-1 and TRBJ2-3; D is uncertain. There are 14 residues in the CDR3. In germline, CDR1 is WNHNN, CDR2 SYGVQD (reference sequence).

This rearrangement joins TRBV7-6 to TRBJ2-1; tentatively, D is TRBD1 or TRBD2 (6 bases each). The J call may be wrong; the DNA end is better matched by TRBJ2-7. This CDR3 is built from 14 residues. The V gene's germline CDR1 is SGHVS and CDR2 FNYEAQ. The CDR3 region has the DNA TGTGCGGGGATCGGGGGCCGCGACCCGGAGACGCAGTACTTC. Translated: CAGIGGRDPETQYF.

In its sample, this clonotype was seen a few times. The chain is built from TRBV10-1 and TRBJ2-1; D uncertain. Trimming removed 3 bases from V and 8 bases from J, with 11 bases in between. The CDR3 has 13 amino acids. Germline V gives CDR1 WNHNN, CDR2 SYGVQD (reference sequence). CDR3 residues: CASSEGGRDEQFF. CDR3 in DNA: TGCGCCAGCAGTGAAGGCGGACGGGATGAGCAGTTCTTC.

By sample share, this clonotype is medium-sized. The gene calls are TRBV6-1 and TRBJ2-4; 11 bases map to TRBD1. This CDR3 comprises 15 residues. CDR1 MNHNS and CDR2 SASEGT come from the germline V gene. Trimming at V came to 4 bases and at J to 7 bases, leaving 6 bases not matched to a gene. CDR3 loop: CASSARTGGTNIQYF. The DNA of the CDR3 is TGTGCCAGCAGTGCCCGGACAGGGGGCACGAACATTCAGTACTTC.

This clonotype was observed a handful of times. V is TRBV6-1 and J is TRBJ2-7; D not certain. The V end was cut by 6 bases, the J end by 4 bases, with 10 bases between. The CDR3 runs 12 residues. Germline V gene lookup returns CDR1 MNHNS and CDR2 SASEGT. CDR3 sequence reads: CASSLDIYEQYF. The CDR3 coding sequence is TGTGCCAGCAGCCTAGACATTTACGAGCAGTACTTC.

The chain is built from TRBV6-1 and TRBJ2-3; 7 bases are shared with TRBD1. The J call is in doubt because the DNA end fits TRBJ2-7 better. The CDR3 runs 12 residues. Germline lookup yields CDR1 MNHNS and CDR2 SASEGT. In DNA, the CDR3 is TGTGCCAGCAATGGGACAGCGGATACGCAGTACTTC. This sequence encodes CASNGTADTQYF.

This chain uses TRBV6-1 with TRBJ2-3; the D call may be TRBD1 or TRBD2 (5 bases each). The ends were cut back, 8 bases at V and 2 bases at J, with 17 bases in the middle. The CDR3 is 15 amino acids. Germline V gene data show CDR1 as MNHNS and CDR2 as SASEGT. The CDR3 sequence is CASEGRVGSTDTQYF. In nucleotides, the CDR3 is TGTGCCAGCGAGGGACGGGTCGGGTCCACAGATACGCAGTATTTT.

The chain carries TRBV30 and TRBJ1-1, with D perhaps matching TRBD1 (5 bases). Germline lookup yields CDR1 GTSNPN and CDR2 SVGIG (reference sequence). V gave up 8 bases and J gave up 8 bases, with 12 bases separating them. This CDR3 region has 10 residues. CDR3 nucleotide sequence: TGTGCCACCGGCGGGGGGGAAGCTTTCTTT. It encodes CATGGGEAFF.